The next 5 T cell receptor beta chains were all read from a single sample in a study of shared clonotypes between healthy human individuals. Profiled with immunoSEQ multiplex PCR; TCRdb holds only in-frame clones, not every one. The sample carries roughly 500,000 clones, 90% to 96% recorded once. The sequenced sample was naive CD4+ T cells sorted from blood. Subset in this sample: CD45RA+ positively selected. The receptors come from a woman in her 30s in good health.

The rearrangement joins TRBV5-1 to TRBJ2-7, with D hard to call. Germline V gene data show CDR1 as SGHRS and CDR2 as YFSETQ. V dropped 2 bases and J dropped 4 bases, with 16 bases sitting between them. There are 15 residues in the CDR3. CDR3 residues: CASSFLPHGLYEQYF. The CDR3 DNA sequence: TGCGCCAGCAGCTTCCTCCCCCACGGGCTATACGAGCAGTACTTC. Drawing the rest from reference TRBV5-1 and TRBJ2-7, the complete variable domain is KAGVTQTPRYLIKTRGQQVTLSCSPISGHRSVSWYQQTPGQGLQFLFEYFSETQRNKGNFPGRFSGRQFSNSRSEMNVSTLELGDSALYLCASSFLPHGLYEQYFGPGTRLTVT.

The chain combines TRBV28 with TRBJ1-1; unclear D gene. Trimming shortened V by 6 bases and J by 7 bases, and 12 bases separated the two germline ends. This CDR3 region has 12 residues. Germline V lookup: CDR1 MDHEN, CDR2 SYDVKM. The DNA of the CDR3 is TGTGCCAGCAGAATATACGGGCTTGAAGCTTTCTTT. This encodes CASRIYGLEAFF.

The chain recombines TRBV5-4 with TRBJ2-2; 7 bases map to TRBD2. The V gene's germline CDR1 is SGHNT and CDR2 YYREEE (reference sequence). The length of the CDR3 is 13 residues. Trimming cost V 4 bases and J 7 bases; bases outside gene matches: 4. CDR3 nucleotide sequence: TGTGCCAGCAGCCAGACTAGCCGCGGGGAGCTGTTTTTT. Its translation is CASSQTSRGELFF. Together with reference TRBV5-4 and TRBJ2-2, the CDR3 gives the full variable domain: ETGVTQSPTHLIKTRGQQVTLRCSSQSGHNTVSWYQQALGQGPQFIFQYYREEENGRGNFPPRFSGLQFPNYSSELNVNALELDDSALYLCASSQTSRGELFFGEGSRLTVL.

This clone was found once. V gene TRBV28 combines with J gene TRBJ1-5; the match to TRBD1 covers 9 bases. CDR1 and CDR2 from the germline V gene are MDHEN and SYDVKM. The CDR3 is made up of 15 amino acids. V trimming: 6 bases; J trimming: 5 bases; junction bases outside the gene matches: 8. The CDR3 sequence is CASRHSGTGHQPQHF. CDR3 coding DNA: TGTGCCAGCAGGCACTCCGGGACAGGGCATCAGCCCCAGCATTTT.

This clone was picked up a small number of times. The V and J genes are TRBV27 and TRBJ2-2; TRBD2 agrees at 9 bases. The ends lost 4 bases at V and 1 base at J; junction bases unmatched: 4. Germline assignment: CDR1 MNHEY and CDR2 SMNVEV (reference sequence). The CDR3 has 16 amino acids. The CDR3 region has the DNA TGTGCCAGCAGTTCCCCGACTAGCGGGAACACCGGGGAGCTGTTTTTT. Translated, it gives CASSSPTSGNTGELFF.